This TCR beta chain was profiled in a study of T-cell reconstitution after alpha-beta-depleted transplantation in children. Whole-study results and caveats: For some patients, TCRbeta diversity was high at day 60 because of recipient T cells and thymic progenitors that survived. A year post-transplant, T-cell counts and diversity derived mostly from newly produced T cells. The study reportedly traced alpha-beta T cells about two months after transplant to several hundred expanded graft clones.

The table lists this clonotype with many counts. Its specificity is unknown. This sample's TCRbeta library carried unique molecular identifier barcodes. TCRdb ran MiXCR on the PCR reads and lists one entry per CDR3 protein. The sample has about 250,000 distinct CDR3 sequences, 24% seen once; the top ten hold under 5.5%. This CDR3 comprises 11 residues. CDR1 and CDR2 from the germline V gene are SNHLY and FYNNEI. Trimming took 4 bases from V and 6 from J, leaving 7 bases between them. The specimen was PBMCs, mostly from graft donor cells, collected 360 days after TCRalphabeta/CD19-depleted stem cell transplant. The chain couples TRBV2 to TRBJ2-7; D gene ambiguous. This TCR was recovered from a female patient aged 2-15 years who had a stem cell transplant for congenital amegakaryocytic thrombocytopenia, so the T cells may come from the graft donor. CDR3 in amino acids: CASSGLSEQYF. CDR3 coding DNA: TGTGCCAGCAGTGGGCTCAGCGAGCAGTACTTC.